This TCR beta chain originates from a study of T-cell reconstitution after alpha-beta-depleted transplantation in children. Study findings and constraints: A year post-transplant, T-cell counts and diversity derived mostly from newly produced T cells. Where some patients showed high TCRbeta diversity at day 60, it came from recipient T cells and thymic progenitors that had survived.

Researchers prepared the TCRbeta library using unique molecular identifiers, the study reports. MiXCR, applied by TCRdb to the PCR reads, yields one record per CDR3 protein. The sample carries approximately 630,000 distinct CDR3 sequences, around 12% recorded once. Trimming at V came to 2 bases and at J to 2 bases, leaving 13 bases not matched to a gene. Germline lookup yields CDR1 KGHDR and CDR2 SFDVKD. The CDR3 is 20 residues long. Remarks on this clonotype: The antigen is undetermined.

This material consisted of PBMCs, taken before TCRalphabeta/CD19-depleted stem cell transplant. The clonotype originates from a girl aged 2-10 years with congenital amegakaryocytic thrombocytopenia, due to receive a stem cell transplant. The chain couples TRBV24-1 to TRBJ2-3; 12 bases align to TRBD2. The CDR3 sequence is CATSDSPRTSGMSPTDTQYF. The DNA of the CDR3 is TGTGCCACCAGTGATTCTCCACGGACTAGCGGGATGTCTCCCACAGATACGCAGTATTTT.